This TCR beta chain was sequenced for a study of T cell responses to AZD1222 COVID-19 vaccine. Measured with immunoSEQ multiplex PCR; TCRdb has only the in-frame clones, and not every one. Of more than 150,000 clones listed, around 94% were seen once; the top ten hold about 1.5%. Of note for this clone: Its antigen is as yet unknown.

Trimming pared 4 bases from V and 4 bases from J, leaving 10 bases between. This CDR3 spans 13 amino acids. Study results and caveats: Every sample of the repertoires postdated the peak T cell response.

This sequence was found in an adult who received the AZD1222 COVID-19 vaccine. This sequence joins TRBV12-3 or TRBV12-4 and TRBJ2-5; the D gene is possibly TRBD2 (5 bases). This specimen was peripheral blood, taken 28 days after the second AZD1222 dose. As DNA, the CDR3 is TGTGCCAGCAGTTCCGAGCGGCGAGAGACCCAGTACTTC. Translating gives CASSSERRETQYF.